This T cell receptor (beta chain) was recorded in a study of CD8 T cells in Susac syndrome. About this clonotype: Its cognate antigen is unknown.

Study-level points and caveats: The study's TCR sequencing and HLA analysis covered a relatively small number of individuals, and the study acknowledged this.

Looked up from germline, CDR1 is SQVTM and CDR2 is ANQGSEA. Trimming took 1 base from V and 6 from J, leaving 14 bases between them. The length of the CDR3 is 14 residues. Random hexamers primed reverse transcription of about 0.5 to 1 ug RNA. The CDR3 of TCR beta was amplified by immunoSEQ multiplex PCR across 54 Vbeta and 13 Jbeta. MiXCR, applied by TCRdb to the immunoSEQ multiplex PCR reads, yields one record per CDR3 protein. The sample includes about 190,000 distinct CDR3 sequences, roughly 94% of them seen just once. Material: CD4+ T cells from PBMCs. The V call is TRBV29-1, the J call TRBJ2-3; weak D call: TRBD1 (6 bases). The sequence derives from a human donor in good health. In DNA, the CDR3 is TGCAGCGTTGAAGCAGGGGCTGGTGTGGATACGCAGTATTTT. Translated, it gives CSVEAGAGVDTQYF.